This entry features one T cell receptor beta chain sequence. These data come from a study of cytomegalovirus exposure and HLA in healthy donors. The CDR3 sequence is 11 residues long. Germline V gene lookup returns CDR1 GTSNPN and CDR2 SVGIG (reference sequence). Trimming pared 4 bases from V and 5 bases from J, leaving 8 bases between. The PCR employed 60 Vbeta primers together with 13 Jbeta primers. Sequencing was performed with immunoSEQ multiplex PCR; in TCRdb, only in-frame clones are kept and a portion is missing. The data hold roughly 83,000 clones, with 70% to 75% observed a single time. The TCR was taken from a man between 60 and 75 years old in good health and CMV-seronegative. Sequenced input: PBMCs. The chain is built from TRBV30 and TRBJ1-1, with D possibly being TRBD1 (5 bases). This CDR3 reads CAWTGKTEAFF. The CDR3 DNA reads TGTGCCTGGACAGGGAAAACTGAAGCTTTCTTT.